This record looks at one TCR beta chain sequence and its context. The source of the sample is a study of T cell changes during pregnancy in multiple sclerosis. Produced via immunoSEQ multiplex PCR; TCRdb's table is partial and in-frame only. The data contain approximately 46,000 clones, about 91% of them seen just once; the ten biggest clones take up about 3.1%. The sequence came from a female donor with multiple sclerosis, enrolled in a pregnancy study. This specimen was CD8+ T cells from peripheral blood mononuclear cells, taken in the second trimester of pregnancy.

The CDR3 DNA sequence: TGTGCCAGGACAGGCTGGGGGATGGACACTGAAGCTTTCTTT. Its protein is CARTGWGMDTEAFF. The rearrangement joins TRBV2 to TRBJ1-1, with D possibly matching TRBD1 (6 bases). The CDR3 extends over 14 amino acids. CDR1 and CDR2 from the germline V gene are SNHLY and FYNNEI. V dropped 9 bases and J dropped 3 bases, with 17 bases sitting between them.